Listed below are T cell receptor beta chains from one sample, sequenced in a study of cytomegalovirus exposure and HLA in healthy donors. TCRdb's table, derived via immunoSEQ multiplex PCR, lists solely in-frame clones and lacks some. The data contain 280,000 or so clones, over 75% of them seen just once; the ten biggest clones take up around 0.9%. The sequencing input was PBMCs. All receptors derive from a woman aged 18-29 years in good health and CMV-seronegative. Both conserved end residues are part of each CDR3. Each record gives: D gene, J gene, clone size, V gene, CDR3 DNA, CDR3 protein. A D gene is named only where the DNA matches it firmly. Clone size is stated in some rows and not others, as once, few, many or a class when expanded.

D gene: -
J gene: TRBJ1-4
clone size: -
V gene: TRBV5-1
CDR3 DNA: TGCGCCAGCAGAGGTAGTAGCGATGAAAAACTGTTTTTT
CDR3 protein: CASRGSSDEKLFF

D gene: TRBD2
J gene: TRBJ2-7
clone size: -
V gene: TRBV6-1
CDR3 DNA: TGTGCCAGCAGGACCGGACTAGCGGGCTCCTACGAGCAGTACTTC
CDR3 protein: CASRTGLAGSYEQYF

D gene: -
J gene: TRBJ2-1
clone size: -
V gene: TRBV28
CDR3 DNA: TGTGCCAGCAGTTCGGGGATGTGGCATAATGAGCAGTTCTTC
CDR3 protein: CASSSGMWHNEQFF

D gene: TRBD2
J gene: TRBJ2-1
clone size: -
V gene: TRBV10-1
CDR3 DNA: TGCGCCAGCAGTTTGCTAGCGGGGACCTACAATGAGCAGTTCTTC
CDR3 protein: CASSLLAGTYNEQFF

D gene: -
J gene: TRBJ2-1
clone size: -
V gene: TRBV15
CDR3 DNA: TGTGCCACCAGTAAGGACGGCGGACTGGATGAGCAGTTCTTC
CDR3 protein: CATSKDGGLDEQFF

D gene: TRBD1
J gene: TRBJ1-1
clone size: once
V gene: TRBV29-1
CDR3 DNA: TGCAGCGCCAGACAGGGATATTACACTGAAGCTTTCTTT
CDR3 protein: CSARQGYYTEAFF

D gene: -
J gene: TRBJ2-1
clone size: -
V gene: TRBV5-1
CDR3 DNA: TGCGCCAGCACCGAGCGGGCTGAGGCCCATGAGCAGTTCTTC
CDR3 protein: CASTERAEAHEQFF

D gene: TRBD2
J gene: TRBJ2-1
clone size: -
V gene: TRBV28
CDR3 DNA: TGTGCCAGCAGTTTGGGACTAGCGGGAGCGGTTGAGCAGTTCTTC
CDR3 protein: CASSLGLAGAVEQFF

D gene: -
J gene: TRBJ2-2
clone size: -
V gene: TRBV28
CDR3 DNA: TGTGCCAGCAGCCCCCGTACCTGGCGGGGAGCCGGGGAGCTGTTTTTT
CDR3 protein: CASSPRTWRGAGELFF

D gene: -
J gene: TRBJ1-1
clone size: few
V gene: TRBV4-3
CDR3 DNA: TGCGCCAGCAGCCAAGGGAGGGTAGGGACTGAAGCTTTCTTT
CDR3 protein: CASSQGRVGTEAFF

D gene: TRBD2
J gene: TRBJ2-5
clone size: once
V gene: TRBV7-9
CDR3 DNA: TGTGCCAGCAGCTTTAGCGGGGCCGAAGAGACCCAGTACTTC
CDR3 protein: CASSFSGAEETQYF

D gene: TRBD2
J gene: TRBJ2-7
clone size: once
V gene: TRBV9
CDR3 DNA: TGTGCCAGCAGCGTAGAAGCTAGCGGGGTGAGGTTCGAGCAGTACTTC
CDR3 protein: CASSVEASGVRFEQYF

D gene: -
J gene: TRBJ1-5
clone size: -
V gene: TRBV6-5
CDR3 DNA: TGTGCCAGCAGCCACAGGGAAGGTCAGCCCCAGCATTTT
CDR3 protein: CASSHREGQPQHF

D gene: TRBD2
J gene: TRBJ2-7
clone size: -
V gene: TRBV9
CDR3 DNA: TGTGCCAGCAGCGTAGAACTAGCGGGCTCTGAGCAGTACTTC
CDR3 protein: CASSVELAGSEQYF

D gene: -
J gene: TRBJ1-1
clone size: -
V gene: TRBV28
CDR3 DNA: TGTGCCAGCAGGAGGGTAGCAGCTTTCTTT
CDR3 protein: CASRRVAAFF